A selection of T cell receptor beta chains follows, all from one sample in a study of siplizumab effects on memory and regulatory T cells. Profiled with immunoSEQ multiplex PCR; TCRdb holds only in-frame clones, not every one. The sample gives some 100,000 clones, around 95% of which show up once; around 0.031% is in the top ten. Sequencing used naive CD4+ T cells sorted from blood. These receptors were collected from a human donor in good health. Both conserved end residues are part of each CDR3. The D gene is left open where the match is weak. Where a row states a size, it is once, few, many or the class of an expanded clone; other rows omit it.

cdr3_aa cdr3_nt d_call j_call v_call cdr3_length clone_size
CASSLLRGTEAFF TGTGCCAGCAGTTTACTGAGGGGCACTGAAGCTTTCTTT NA TRBJ1-1 TRBV6-6 13 NA
CASSKQTPGLDYGYTF TGTGCCAGCAGCAAACAAACCCCAGGGCTCGACTATGGCTACACCTTC NA TRBJ1-2 TRBV21-1 16 NA
CASSLAPGTVNYGYTF TGTGCCAGCAGCTTAGCGCCGGGGACAGTCAACTATGGCTACACCTTC TRBD1 TRBJ1-2 TRBV11-1 16 few
CAWGHWAAVSGNTIYF TGTGCCTGGGGGCATTGGGCCGCAGTCTCTGGAAACACCATATATTTT NA TRBJ1-3 TRBV30 16 NA
CASSLGGAFSYGQYF TGTGCCAGCAGCTTAGGGGGAGCTTTTAGTTATGGGCAGTACTTC NA TRBJ2-7 TRBV7-2 15 NA
CSVESGLHTDTQYF TGCAGCGTTGAATCTGGTCTCCACACAGATACGCAGTATTTT NA TRBJ2-3 TRBV29-1 14 NA
CASSLDATQYF TGCGCCAGCAGCTTGGATGCTACGCAGTATTTT NA TRBJ2-3 TRBV5-1 11 NA
CSVVGSQETQYF TGCAGCGTTGTAGGGTCCCAAGAGACCCAGTACTTC NA TRBJ2-5 TRBV29-1 12 NA
CASSLRTSGTQETQYF TGTGCCAGCAGCTTAAGGACTAGCGGAACTCAAGAGACCCAGTACTTC TRBD2 TRBJ2-5 TRBV5-6 16 NA
CASRSDGTDTQYF TGTGCCAGTAGGTCGGACGGGACAGATACGCAGTATTTT NA TRBJ2-3 TRBV19 13 once
CASSLQSGANYGYTF TGTGCCAGCAGCTTGCAGTCGGGGGCTAACTATGGCTACACCTTC NA TRBJ1-2 TRBV5-5 15 NA
CASSLAPLIQETQYF TGTGCCAGCAGCTTAGCCCCCCTCATACAAGAGACCCAGTACTTC NA TRBJ2-5 TRBV7-2 15 NA
CASSLGFGYTF TGTGCCAGCAGCTTGGGATTTGGCTACACCTTC NA TRBJ1-2 TRBV11-2 11 NA
CASSAAGTANTGELFF TGTGCCAGCAGTGCTGCCGGGACAGCGAACACCGGGGAGCTGTTTTTT TRBD1 TRBJ2-2 TRBV6-6 16 NA
CASSPGTRVFEQFF TGTGCCAGCAGTCCCGGGACTAGGGTCTTTGAGCAGTTCTTC TRBD2 TRBJ2-1 TRBV28 14 once
CASSPPNRRSVNEQFF TGCGCCAGCAGCCCTCCCAATCGCCGTAGCGTCAATGAGCAGTTCTTC NA TRBJ2-1 TRBV4-1 16 NA
CASIRDRGNTEAFF TGTGCCAGCATACGGGACAGGGGAAACACTGAAGCTTTCTTT TRBD1 TRBJ1-1 TRBV2 14 NA
CASSFLRGTGELFF TGTGCCAGCAGCTTCCTCCGGGGCACCGGGGAGCTGTTTTTT NA TRBJ2-2 TRBV7-9 14 NA
CASSPRVGNSPLHF TGTGCCAGCAGTCCCAGGGTAGGGAATTCACCCCTCCACTTT NA TRBJ1-6 TRBV2 14 few
CASSVGSSATYEQYF TGTGCCAGCAGCGTAGGGAGTAGCGCTACCTACGAGCAGTACTTC NA TRBJ2-7 TRBV9 15 NA
CAWSVGIREAFF TGTGCCTGGAGTGTAGGGATCAGAGAAGCTTTCTTT NA TRBJ1-1 TRBV30 12 NA
CATSRDRGYNYGYTF TGTGCCACCAGCAGAGACAGGGGCTACAACTATGGCTACACCTTC NA TRBJ1-2 TRBV15 15 NA
CASSQPTSGGYEQYF TGCGCCAGCAGCCAGCCGACTAGCGGAGGGTACGAGCAGTACTTC TRBD2 TRBJ2-7 TRBV4-1 15 NA
CASSGRTGESYNEQFF TGTGCCAGCAGTGGTAGGACAGGGGAGTCCTACAATGAGCAGTTCTTC TRBD1 TRBJ2-1 TRBV6-4 16 once
CASSPWDRSNYGYTF TGTGCCAGCAGCCCATGGGACAGGTCTAACTATGGCTACACCTTC TRBD1 TRBJ1-2 TRBV9 15 NA
CSVEDRVTEAFF TGCAGCGTGGAGGACAGGGTCACTGAAGCTTTCTTT TRBD1 TRBJ1-1 TRBV29-1 12 NA
CASSLQGGNTEAFF TGTGCCAGTAGCTTACAGGGGGGGAACACTGAAGCTTTCTTT TRBD1 TRBJ1-1 TRBV19 14 NA